The 5 T cell receptor beta chains below were found in one sample sequenced in a study of blood T cell repertoires in COVID-19. Sequencing was performed with immunoSEQ multiplex PCR; in TCRdb, only in-frame clones are kept and a portion is missing. This repertoire shows about 160,000 clones, over 80% found once; its top ten account for approximately 4.8%. Sequencing input: peripheral blood. All receptors come from a man under 40 with COVID-19, enrolled during active disease.

The chain carries TRBV28 and TRBJ2-7; D perhaps matches TRBD2 (6 bases). Trimming cost V 3 bases and J 4 bases, with 7 bases left between them. The CDR3 totals 12 residues. CDR1 is MDHEN and CDR2 is SYDVKM in the germline V gene. CDR3 sequence (DNA): TGTGCCAGCAGTTTTGCGGGATACGAGCAGTACTTC. Protein product: CASSFAGYEQYF.

The genes are TRBV19 and TRBJ1-1, with D possibly matching TRBD1 (5 bases). From germline, CDR1 is LNHDA and CDR2 SQIVND (reference sequence). Trimming took off 1 base at V and 0 bases at J, with 9 bases between the two ends. The CDR3 covers 15 residues. The CDR3 sequence is CASSIGGRVNTEAFF. Here the CDR3 DNA reads TGTGCCAGTAGTATAGGAGGCAGGGTGAACACTGAAGCTTTCTTT.

The genes are TRBV7-2 and TRBJ2-2, with TRBD2 as a possible D gene (5 bases). Trimming pared 3 bases from V and 0 bases from J, leaving 14 bases between. The CDR3 contains 17 residues. CDR1 is SGHTA, CDR2 FQGNSA, per germline. The CDR3 region is CASSFVRVVPNTGELFF. The CDR3 DNA is TGTGCCAGCAGCTTTGTGAGGGTGGTACCGAACACCGGGGAGCTGTTTTTT. The entire variable domain, with the rest obtained from reference TRBV7-2 and TRBJ2-2, is as follows: GAGVSQSPSNKVTEKGKDVELRCDPISGHTALYWYRQSLGQGLEFLIYFQGNSAPDKSGLPSDRFSAERTGGSVSTLTIQRTQQEDSAVYLCASSFVRVVPNTGELFFGEGSRLTVL.

This clone was found once. The genes are TRBV7-2 and TRBJ2-7; TRBD2 is a possible D gene (6 bases). V was cut by 2 bases and J by 2 bases, with 13 bases left in between. The CDR3 covers 15 residues. Germline CDR1 and CDR2: SGHTA and FQGNSA. The CDR3 DNA sequence: TGTGCCAGCAGCTTAATAGGACTACCTACCTACGAGCAGTACTTC. Translated: CASSLIGLPTYEQYF.

The chain recombines TRBV11-2 with TRBJ1-2; D uncertain. The V and J ends lost 1 base and 8 bases respectively, with 8 bases between them. The CDR3 has 12 residues. Germline V lookup: CDR1 SGHAT, CDR2 FQNNGV. Written as DNA, the CDR3 is TGTGCCAGCAGCTTAGGTAGTATAGGCTACACCTTC. This codes for CASSLGSIGYTF.